Listed below are T cell receptor beta chains from one sample, sequenced in a study of cytomegalovirus exposure and HLA in healthy donors. The table came from immunoSEQ multiplex PCR; TCRdb's copy has only in-frame clones and leaves some out. Of about 190,000 clones in the sample, approximately 79% were seen once. Material: PBMCs. The receptors shown here come from a man aged 35 to 55 in good health and CMV-seropositive. Both conserved end residues are part of each CDR3. The order of the fields is D gene, V gene, clone size, J gene, CDR3 DNA, CDR3 protein. A D gene is named only where the DNA matches it firmly. Clone size, where shown, is once, few, many, or a class for clones that have expanded.

D gene: .; V gene: TRBV21-1; clone size: .; J gene: TRBJ2-7; CDR3 DNA: TGTGCCAGCAGCAAAGGAGGAGGGGATCTTCCCATCTACGAGCAGTACTTC; CDR3 protein: CASSKGGGDLPIYEQYF
D gene: TRBD2; V gene: TRBV7-6; clone size: .; J gene: TRBJ2-1; CDR3 DNA: TGTGCCAGCAGCTTAGAATCCAGCGGGAAGGGAGAGCAGTTCTTC; CDR3 protein: CASSLESSGKGEQFF
D gene: .; V gene: TRBV28; clone size: .; J gene: TRBJ1-2; CDR3 DNA: TGTGCCAGCAGTTTTGAAGGGGTTCAAGGCTACACCTTC; CDR3 protein: CASSFEGVQGYTF
D gene: TRBD2; V gene: TRBV14; clone size: .; J gene: TRBJ2-7; CDR3 DNA: TGTGCCAGCAGCCAAACGGGGGGCTACGAGCAGTACTTC; CDR3 protein: CASSQTGGYEQYF
D gene: .; V gene: TRBV6-6; clone size: few; J gene: TRBJ2-1; CDR3 DNA: TGTGCCAGCAGTTACTCGCGGGACAGACCCTACAATGAGCAGTTCTTC; CDR3 protein: CASSYSRDRPYNEQFF
D gene: .; V gene: TRBV11-1; clone size: .; J gene: TRBJ2-1; CDR3 DNA: TGTGCCAGCAGCTTAGAGGGGTATGAGCAGTTCTTC; CDR3 protein: CASSLEGYEQFF
D gene: .; V gene: TRBV6-5; clone size: .; J gene: TRBJ1-2; CDR3 DNA: TGTGCCAGCAGTCCCACTGACAGCCTCAACTATGGCTACACCTTC; CDR3 protein: CASSPTDSLNYGYTF
D gene: TRBD1; V gene: TRBV5-4; clone size: .; J gene: TRBJ1-2; CDR3 DNA: TGTGCCAGCAGCTTGGGACAGGGGACAAACTATGGCTACACCTTC; CDR3 protein: CASSLGQGTNYGYTF
D gene: .; V gene: TRBV7-2; clone size: .; J gene: TRBJ1-4; CDR3 DNA: TGTGCCAGCAGCTTTCGTGCAACTAATGAAAAACTGTTTTTT; CDR3 protein: CASSFRATNEKLFF
D gene: TRBD1; V gene: TRBV7-9; clone size: .; J gene: TRBJ1-4; CDR3 DNA: TGTGCCAGCAGCCGTTCCGGGACAGATGAAAAACTGTTTTTT; CDR3 protein: CASSRSGTDEKLFF
D gene: .; V gene: TRBV27; clone size: .; J gene: TRBJ1-1; CDR3 DNA: TGTGCCAGCAGAGACCGGGGGAACACTGAAGCTTTCTTT; CDR3 protein: CASRDRGNTEAFF
D gene: .; V gene: TRBV30; clone size: .; J gene: TRBJ2-5; CDR3 DNA: TGTGCCTGGAGCCCGGGTAATGTCAAAGAGACCCAGTACTTC; CDR3 protein: CAWSPGNVKETQYF
D gene: .; V gene: TRBV6-1; clone size: once; J gene: TRBJ2-5; CDR3 DNA: TGTGCCAGCAGTGACTCAGGAAGGGGAGAGACCCAGTACTTC; CDR3 protein: CASSDSGRGETQYF
D gene: TRBD2; V gene: TRBV2; clone size: .; J gene: TRBJ2-1; CDR3 DNA: TGTGCCAGCAGTGAAGACCCGGGGGGTCCCAATGAGCAGTTCTTC; CDR3 protein: CASSEDPGGPNEQFF
D gene: TRBD1; V gene: TRBV4-2; clone size: .; J gene: TRBJ1-4; CDR3 DNA: TGTGCCAGCAGCCAGGGACAGCAGAGAAGAAATGAAAAACTGTTTTTT; CDR3 protein: CASSQGQQRRNEKLFF
D gene: TRBD2; V gene: TRBV2; clone size: .; J gene: TRBJ2-5; CDR3 DNA: TGTGCCAGCAGACTAGCGGGGGGGCGACAAGAGACCCAGTACTTC; CDR3 protein: CASRLAGGRQETQYF
D gene: TRBD1; V gene: TRBV28; clone size: few; J gene: TRBJ2-3; CDR3 DNA: TGTGCCAGCAGTTTTAGGGGGCGCACAGATACGCAGTATTTT; CDR3 protein: CASSFRGRTDTQYF
D gene: TRBD2; V gene: TRBV11-2; clone size: .; J gene: TRBJ2-3; CDR3 DNA: TGTGCCAGCAGCTTCCCCACACAGACTAGCGGGGGGGAACAAGATACGCAGTATTTT; CDR3 protein: CASSFPTQTSGGEQDTQYF
D gene: .; V gene: TRBV30; clone size: .; J gene: TRBJ2-5; CDR3 DNA: TGTGCCTGGAGTGGAAACAGACAAGAGACCCAGTACTTC; CDR3 protein: CAWSGNRQETQYF
D gene: TRBD1; V gene: TRBV12-5; clone size: .; J gene: TRBJ2-1; CDR3 DNA: TGTGCTAGTGGGTTAGGGGGCCCTTACAATGAGCAGTTCTTC; CDR3 protein: CASGLGGPYNEQFF
D gene: TRBD1; V gene: TRBV13; clone size: few; J gene: TRBJ1-4; CDR3 DNA: TGTGCCAGCAGCTCCGACAGGGCCCCTGGGAAACTGTTTTTT; CDR3 protein: CASSSDRAPGKLFF
D gene: .; V gene: TRBV7-3; clone size: .; J gene: TRBJ2-5; CDR3 DNA: TGTGCCAGCAGCCCGTCCACGGGAGAGACCCAGTACTTC; CDR3 protein: CASSPSTGETQYF
D gene: .; V gene: TRBV7-9; clone size: .; J gene: TRBJ2-7; CDR3 DNA: TGTGCCAGCAGCACAGGGTTCTACGAGCAGTACTTC; CDR3 protein: CASSTGFYEQYF
D gene: .; V gene: TRBV27; clone size: .; J gene: TRBJ2-3; CDR3 DNA: TGTGCCAGCACCCACTACAAAAATGCCGATACGCAGTATTTT; CDR3 protein: CASTHYKNADTQYF
D gene: TRBD2; V gene: TRBV6-1; clone size: .; J gene: TRBJ2-7; CDR3 DNA: TGTGCCAGCAGTGAAGCTATTGGGGGGGCCTACGAGCAGTACTTC; CDR3 protein: CASSEAIGGAYEQYF
D gene: .; V gene: TRBV19; clone size: .; J gene: TRBJ1-1; CDR3 DNA: TGTGCCAGTAGTAACTTGTCGGGTGAAGCTTTCTTT; CDR3 protein: CASSNLSGEAFF
D gene: .; V gene: TRBV9; clone size: once; J gene: TRBJ2-3; CDR3 DNA: TGTGCCAGCAGCGTCGAGGGCTTGGGCACAGATACGCAGTATTTT; CDR3 protein: CASSVEGLGTDTQYF
D gene: TRBD2; V gene: TRBV9; clone size: .; J gene: TRBJ2-5; CDR3 DNA: TGTGCCAGCAGCGTAGCTACTAGCGGGGGCCAAGAGACCCAGTACTTC; CDR3 protein: CASSVATSGGQETQYF
D gene: .; V gene: TRBV7-9; clone size: .; J gene: TRBJ1-1; CDR3 DNA: TGTGCCAGCAGCTCAGAAGGGGCCACTGAAGCTTTCTTT; CDR3 protein: CASSSEGATEAFF
D gene: .; V gene: TRBV25-1; clone size: .; J gene: TRBJ2-2; CDR3 DNA: TGTGCCAGCAGTGAAGCGGGGGCCACCAGGGAGCTGTTTTTT; CDR3 protein: CASSEAGATRELFF
D gene: TRBD1; V gene: TRBV7-8; clone size: .; J gene: TRBJ1-2; CDR3 DNA: TGTGCCAGCAGCAAGGGACAGTCCTATGGCTACACCTTC; CDR3 protein: CASSKGQSYGYTF
D gene: .; V gene: TRBV9; clone size: few; J gene: TRBJ2-2; CDR3 DNA: TGTGCCAGCGACGGGGGGCCGAGCGGGGAGCTGTTTTTT; CDR3 protein: CASDGGPSGELFF
D gene: .; V gene: TRBV6-5; clone size: .; J gene: TRBJ2-1; CDR3 DNA: TGTGCCAGCACCACTTCATGGGCGAACAATGAGCAGTTCTTC; CDR3 protein: CASTTSWANNEQFF
D gene: TRBD1; V gene: TRBV7-9; clone size: .; J gene: TRBJ1-2; CDR3 DNA: TGTGCCAGCAGCACACAGGGGGAGGACTATGGCTACACCTTC; CDR3 protein: CASSTQGEDYGYTF
D gene: TRBD1; V gene: TRBV5-1; clone size: .; J gene: TRBJ2-1; CDR3 DNA: TGCGCCAGCAGCGCGACAGGGGGCCCTCAAATCAACTACAATGAGCAGTTCTTC; CDR3 protein: CASSATGGPQINYNEQFF
D gene: .; V gene: TRBV30; clone size: .; J gene: TRBJ1-5; CDR3 DNA: TGTGCCTGGAGTGGCGGGGGGGGCAATCAGCCCCAGCATTTT; CDR3 protein: CAWSGGGGNQPQHF
D gene: .; V gene: TRBV2; clone size: .; J gene: TRBJ1-1; CDR3 DNA: TGTGCCAGCAGTGGCGGCATTCGTACTGAAGCTTTCTTT; CDR3 protein: CASSGGIRTEAFF
D gene: TRBD1; V gene: TRBV6-6; clone size: .; J gene: TRBJ2-7; CDR3 DNA: TGTGCCAGCAGCCATATCCGACAGGGCTACGAGCAGTACTTC; CDR3 protein: CASSHIRQGYEQYF
D gene: .; V gene: TRBV5-4; clone size: few; J gene: TRBJ1-6; CDR3 DNA: TGTGCCAGCAGCTTGGCCCAGACCGGGGGGAATTCACCCCTCCACTTT; CDR3 protein: CASSLAQTGGNSPLHF
D gene: TRBD1; V gene: TRBV5-8; clone size: .; J gene: TRBJ2-5; CDR3 DNA: TGTGCCAGCAGCTTGGTCCGGACAGGTGGGTTAGCAGCGGAGACCCAGTACTTC; CDR3 protein: CASSLVRTGGLAAETQYF
D gene: .; V gene: TRBV5-1; clone size: .; J gene: TRBJ1-1; CDR3 DNA: TGCGCCAGCAGAGAGGGCGACGTGAACACTGAAGCTTTCTTT; CDR3 protein: CASREGDVNTEAFF
D gene: .; V gene: TRBV19; clone size: .; J gene: TRBJ2-2; CDR3 DNA: TGTGCCAGTAGTACACAGGGGGGGGACACCGGGGAGCTGTTTTTT; CDR3 protein: CASSTQGGDTGELFF
D gene: TRBD1; V gene: TRBV5-5; clone size: .; J gene: TRBJ1-5; CDR3 DNA: TGTGCCAGCAAGAGAGGGGGGACAGGGAGCAATCAGCCCCAGCATTTT; CDR3 protein: CASKRGGTGSNQPQHF
D gene: .; V gene: TRBV6-5; clone size: few; J gene: TRBJ1-3; CDR3 DNA: TGTGCCAGCAGACCCCATCGGGCTGGAAACACCATATATTTT; CDR3 protein: CASRPHRAGNTIYF
D gene: TRBD2; V gene: TRBV10-2; clone size: .; J gene: TRBJ2-1; CDR3 DNA: TGCGCCAGCAGTGAGTATCCGGGGGGTCCCCAGACTGAGCAGTTCTTC; CDR3 protein: CASSEYPGGPQTEQFF
D gene: .; V gene: TRBV7-2; clone size: .; J gene: TRBJ2-5; CDR3 DNA: TGTGCCAGCAGCCTAGAAGGGGGATATCTCCAAGAGACCCAGTACTTC; CDR3 protein: CASSLEGGYLQETQYF
D gene: TRBD1; V gene: TRBV5-1; clone size: once; J gene: TRBJ2-5; CDR3 DNA: TGCGCCAGCAGCTTGGGGACAGGGGATCAAGAGACCCAGTACTTC; CDR3 protein: CASSLGTGDQETQYF
D gene: .; V gene: TRBV6-5; clone size: .; J gene: TRBJ2-5; CDR3 DNA: TGTGCCAGCAGTTACTCCAGGGTCGGAGAGACCCAGTACTTC; CDR3 protein: CASSYSRVGETQYF
D gene: .; V gene: TRBV9; clone size: .; J gene: TRBJ1-3; CDR3 DNA: TGTGCCAGCAGCGAGATTCAGGGTAGCTCTGGAAACACCATATATTTT; CDR3 protein: CASSEIQGSSGNTIYF
D gene: .; V gene: TRBV2; clone size: .; J gene: TRBJ1-1; CDR3 DNA: TGTGCCAGCAGTGAACAAAGGGGCACTGAAGCTTTCTTT; CDR3 protein: CASSEQRGTEAFF
D gene: TRBD2; V gene: TRBV14; clone size: .; J gene: TRBJ2-5; CDR3 DNA: TGTGCCAGCAGCCGGACTTGGCGGGGGGCTGAAGAGACCCAGTACTTC; CDR3 protein: CASSRTWRGAEETQYF
D gene: TRBD1; V gene: TRBV27; clone size: .; J gene: TRBJ2-1; CDR3 DNA: TGTGCCAGCAGTTTCCCAGGGACAGGGCAGTTCTTC; CDR3 protein: CASSFPGTGQFF
D gene: .; V gene: TRBV7-3; clone size: .; J gene: TRBJ1-3; CDR3 DNA: TGTGCCAGCAGCTTACACAGGAACACCATATATTTT; CDR3 protein: CASSLHRNTIYF